This TCR beta chain appears in the sequencing data of a study of cytomegalovirus exposure and HLA in healthy donors (dated by TCRdb to between 2016 and 2019). For context, the study as a whole: According to a later analysis, one platform produced both the roughly 120 validation repertoires and the 666 repertoires of the first cohort. The aim of the study was to test whether cataloging public T cell receptors could identify signatures of past pathogen exposure. Besides the first cohort of approximately 710 subjects, a separate validation cohort made up of 120 different subjects was used. The study combined high-throughput TCR immunosequencing, statistical association of individual TCRs with disease status, and machine learning to predict cytomegalovirus infection status.

Separate from the approximately 700-subject first cohort, the validation cohort of around 130 subjects was the group to which the donors belonged. The library was built by means of the immunoSEQ multiplex PCR assay. Under the source paper's analysis protocol: A statistical classification framework was built to diagnose cytomegalovirus status from the catalog of TCR beta chain sequences. The clones in this table, taken by TCRdb from immuneACCESS, are in-frame only. Not every clone is retained; where verified, under half of the shortfall comes from an unresolved V gene, and the cause of the rest is unknown. The DNA was the basis for D and trimming; V, J and clone size are from that table. This sample has 150,000 to 200,000 clones in its table, and 85% to 90% of those were observed once. Together, the top ten hold 3.5% to 4.5% of the sample. To note about this clone: Its antigen target is currently unknown. No per-base quality is available; no much larger clone lies one base away.

V loses 4 bases, J loses 2 bases, and the germline ends lie 11 bases apart. Via the germline V gene (reference sequence), CDR1 is SGHKS and CDR2 YYEKEE. Reading from cysteine to phenylalanine, the CDR3 counts 14 amino acids. The read is trimmed to its CDR3 DNA, 42 bases read in frame from base 1. Results and caveats for the whole study, not just this receptor: A later analysis found that TCRs clustered in the first cohort also tended to co-occur in the 120 validation repertoires, with 90% to 95% of cluster scores above 0. In both the original and validation cohorts, the classifier was reported to diagnose cytomegalovirus status with high specificity and sensitivity. The authors suggested that the approach could potentially be extended to other disease states and immunological phenotypes. A later analysis had no HLA typing for the validation cohort, so co-occurrence there was scored across all 130 or so repertoires. Most TCR sequences were observed very rarely across donors, whereas some public TCRs were present in many individuals. A total of some 180 TCR beta chains were listed by the study as associated with cytomegalovirus. In vitro tests confirmed that three of the cytomegalovirus-associated TCR beta chains recognize cytomegalovirus antigens.

The specimen sequenced was PBMCs. The sequence is built from TRBV5-5 and TRBJ2-3; TRBD2 is perhaps the D gene, given 6 matching bases. This TCR derives from a man between 18 and 29 years old in good health and CMV-seropositive. The CDR3 loop reads CASSPGLFTDTQYF. The sequence in DNA is TGTGCCAGCAGCCCCGGACTATTCACAGATACGCAGTATTTT.